This T cell receptor (beta chain) was observed in a study of a mutant IDH1 vaccine in newly diagnosed glioma. Across the study: Patients received vaccination from 4-6 weeks after radiotherapy alone, or with temozolomide cycles. Patients had received radiotherapy, temozolomide, or both previously, most receiving both. Study-level findings and limits: Apparently unrelated to pseudoprogression were changes in the top peripheral T cell clonotypes. Immune responses induced by vaccination arose in 93.3% of the patients.

Time point of the sample: week 5, during vaccination. Every vaccine dose comprised 300 ug of mutant IDH1 20-mer peptide plus topical imiquimod. This clone was found a few times. Its target is not known. Sequencing was performed with immunoSEQ multiplex PCR; in TCRdb, only in-frame clones are kept and a portion is missing. This table has roughly 39,000 clones, around 78% appearing once. V dropped 7 bases and J dropped 10; count of bases not matched to a gene: 14. Germline V gene data show CDR1 as SQVTM and CDR2 as ANQGSEA. There are 13 residues in the CDR3. The source was PBMCs, collected from a glioma patient whose treatment included an IDH1 peptide vaccine. V gene TRBV29-1 combines with J gene TRBJ1-1, with 8 bases that match TRBD1. The TCR was taken from a man in his forties with glioma. CDR3 residues: CSAEDRVYGGAFF. The DNA for the CDR3 is TGCAGCGCTGAGGACAGGGTGTATGGAGGAGCTTTCTTT.